A single sample is the source of the 20 T cell receptor beta chains below, sequenced in a study of tumor-infiltrating lymphocytes in primary liver carcinoma. TCR beta cDNA was made from approximately 500 ng total RNA with a constant-region primer. Each TCR beta library was derived from three nested multiplex PCR rounds that employed slightly modified ARM-PCR. The first two PCR rounds used TRBV1-TRBV30 primers with a Cbeta primer, approximately 9 cycles each. A single record per CDR3 protein comes from TCRdb applying MiXCR to the multiplex PCR reads. The sample carries 250,000 to 350,000 distinct CDR3 sequences, 58% recorded once. Blood RNA was derived from unsorted whole blood, and germline DNA was extracted too. Input material: peripheral blood. These receptors were obtained from a woman aged 25 to 39 with primary liver carcinoma and hepatitis B virus infection.

In its sample, this clonotype was seen many times. The chain recombines TRBV6-5 with TRBJ2-6, with TRBD2 matching 7 bases. The trim removed 6 bases at V and 1 base at J, leaving 0 bases unmatched. Germline V gives CDR1 MNHEY, CDR2 SVGAGI. The CDR3 has 14 amino acids. DNA of the CDR3: TGTGCCAGCAGGGGGGGGTCTGGGGCCAACGTCCTGACTTTC. Translated, it gives CASRGGSGANVLTF.

Concerning this clonotype: This may be a read error: a much more frequent sequence differs by one nucleotide. The chain employs TRBV29-1 and TRBJ2-2; the D gene is possibly TRBD2 (5 bases). Germline-derived CDR1 and CDR2 are SQVTM and ANQGSEA. CDR3 length equals 11 residues. CDR3 sequence: CSVYGTGELLF. In DNA, the CDR3 is TGCAGCGTTTACGGCACCGGGGAGCTGCTTTTT.

V gene TRBV6-6 combines with J gene TRBJ1-4; a possible D gene is TRBD1 (6 bases). The germline gives CDR1 MNHNY, CDR2 SVGAGI (reference sequence). The V end lost 6 bases, the J end lost 6 bases, and 17 bases lay between the germline ends. The CDR3 covers 15 residues. CDR3 in DNA: TGTGCCAGCAGGGACATACAGGGTCTGCATGAAAAACTGTTTTTT. Translation: CASRDIQGLHEKLFF.

This clonotype was seen repeatedly, ten times or more. V usage is TRBV11-2 and J usage is TRBJ2-1; D is uncertain. The V gene's germline CDR1 is SGHAT and CDR2 FQNNGV. There are 14 residues in the CDR3. V lost 3 bases, J lost 4 bases, and 10 bases lay in between. CDR3 sequence (DNA): TGTGCCAGCAGCTTTGGACCGGATTACAATGAGCAGTTCTTC. The encoded protein is CASSFGPDYNEQFF.

The genes are TRBV6-9 and TRBJ1-2; 7 bases line up with TRBD1. The CDR3 loop spans 15 amino acids. Germline assignment: CDR1 MNHGY and CDR2 SVAAGI. V was pared by 4 bases and J by 6 bases, with 11 bases of the junction left unmatched. The CDR3 here is CASSFTGTVVDGYTF. In nucleotides, the CDR3 is TGTGCCAGCAGTTTTACCGGGACAGTGGTGGATGGCTACACCTTC.

As for this clonotype: A much bigger clone sits one base away, suggesting this may be a read error. The chain employs TRBV4-2 and TRBJ1-5, with D tentatively TRBD1 (6 bases). This CDR3 region has 16 residues. Germline CDR1 reads LGHNA; CDR2 reads YNFKEQ. Trimming took 0 bases from V and 7 from J, leaving 16 bases between them. CDR3 DNA: TGTGCCAGCAGCCAAGAAGACCACACAGGGAGCCAGCCCCAGCATTTT. Translation: CASSQEDHTGSQPQHF.

The gene calls are TRBV13 and TRBJ2-5; TRBD2 matches 9 bases. Germline-derived CDR1 and CDR2 are PRHDT and FYEKMQ (reference sequence). V was pared by 4 bases and J by 2 bases, with 8 bases of the junction left unmatched. The CDR3 length is 16 residues. The CDR3 here is CASSSGLAGKQETQYF. The CDR3 coding sequence is TGTGCCAGCAGCTCGGGGCTAGCGGGGAAACAAGAGACCCAGTACTTC. Full variable domain (rest looked up from reference TRBV13 and TRBJ2-5): AAGVIQSPRHLIKEKRETATLKCYPIPRHDTVYWYQQGPGQDPQFLISFYEKMQSDKGSIPDRFSAQQFSDYHSELNMSSLELGDSALYFCASSSGLAGKQETQYFGPGTRLLVL.

This chain joins TRBV11-2 and TRBJ2-7; no firm D call. CDR1 and CDR2 (germline): SGHAT, FQNNGV. Trimming took off 2 bases at V and 5 bases at J, with 19 bases between the two ends. This CDR3 spans 16 amino acids. The CDR3 DNA reads TGTGCCAGCAGCTTAACTCCGGAAGGAAGCATCCACGAGCAGTACTTC. Its translation is CASSLTPEGSIHEQYF.

At least ten counts were recorded for this clonotype. J is TRBJ1-1 and V is TRBV11-1; TRBD1 is a possible D gene (5 bases). Germline V CDR1 and CDR2: SGHAT, FQDESV (reference sequence). V was cut by 1 base and J by 3 bases, with 9 bases left in between. The CDR3 loop spans 14 amino acids. The CDR3 DNA sequence: TGTGCCAGCAGCTTAGATGTGGGGGACACTGAAGCTTTCTTT. Its protein product is CASSLDVGDTEAFF.

Remarks on this clonotype: A read error may explain this, as a much larger clone is one base away. V is TRBV6-9 and J is TRBJ2-3; TRBD2 matches at 9 bases. The CDR3 totals 16 residues. CDR1 and CDR2 (germline): MNHGY, SVAAGI. Germline trimming cut 10 bases from V and 5 bases from J; bases unmatched to any gene: 16. The CDR3 here is CAISSSRGRARDTQYF. CDR3 nucleotides: TGTGCCATCAGCAGCTCTCGCGGGAGGGCCAGAGATACGCAGTATTTT.

This clonotype was detected only a few times. The gene calls are TRBV6-1 and TRBJ1-5, with D tentatively TRBD1 (5 bases). The CDR3 length is 13 residues. V shed 6 bases and J shed 5 bases, with 11 bases lying between them. Germline CDR1 is MNHNS and CDR2 is SASEGT. The CDR3 nucleotides are TGTGCCAGCAGCCGGGACGGTTATCAGCCCCAGCATTTT. As protein: CASSRDGYQPQHF.

This clonotype has a handful of counts. This chain links TRBV5-8 with TRBJ2-1; maybe TRBD1 (7 bases). Germline-derived CDR1 and CDR2 are SGHTS and YDEGEE. The CDR3 has 15 amino acids. The V gene lost 2 bases and the J gene lost 7 bases, with 16 bases spanning the gap. CDR3 coding DNA: TGTGCCAGCAGCTTACAGGGGCCGGAGGGGAATGAGCAGTTCTTC. Translated: CASSLQGPEGNEQFF.

The chain uses TRBV11-3 and TRBJ2-3; D not resolved. The CDR3 spans 13 residues. Trimming removed 9 bases at V and 5 bases at J, with 15 bases between. The V gene's germline CDR1 is SGHNT and CDR2 YENEEA. Here the CDR3 DNA reads TGTGCCAGGAGCCTATCCTTAGAAGATACGCAGTATTTT. Translation: CARSLSLEDTQYF.

Regarding this clonotype: Mismatch with germline at one junction end may stem from a read error. The chain is built from TRBV6-2 or TRBV6-3 and TRBJ2-3; 12 bases agree with TRBD2. Germline values: CDR1 MNHEY, CDR2 SVGEGT. This CDR3 is built from 15 residues. The CDR3 bases are TGTGCCAGCAGTCATCGGACTAGCGGGACAGGTACGCAGTATTTT. Amino acid sequence: CASSHRTSGTGTQYF.

Concerning this clonotype itself: This may arise from a read error, as a much more abundant clone is one base away. This chain links TRBV29-1 with TRBJ1-1; D is unresolved. The CDR3 length is 13 residues. Germline lookup yields CDR1 SQVTM and CDR2 ANQGSEA. Written as DNA, the CDR3 is TGCAGCGTTGAGAGGAGAATGAAGACTGAAGCTTTCTTT. Residues: CSVERRMKTEAFF.

J is TRBJ2-1 and V is TRBV4-1; no definite D call. This CDR3 spans 14 amino acids. Trimming took 1 base from V and 7 from J, leaving 11 bases between them. The germline V gene has CDR1 MGHRA and CDR2 YSYEKL. The CDR3 nucleotides read TGCGCCAGCAGCCAAGTTGTGGGGTGGAATGAGCAGTTCTTC. Translated: CASSQVVGWNEQFF.

On this clonotype itself: A read error is possible here, since a much larger clone lies one base away. The chain has TRBV6-6 and TRBJ2-2; the match to TRBD2 covers 7 bases. After removal of 7 bases from V and 5 bases from J, the junction contained 7 bases not matched to a gene. The germline V gene encodes CDR1 MNHNY and CDR2 SVGAGI (reference sequence). This CDR3 spans 14 amino acids. The CDR3 DNA reads as TGTGCCAGCAACTGGGAGGGCCGTACCGGGGAGCTGTTTTTT. Protein sequence: CASNWEGRTGELFF.

Comment on this clonotype: A junction boundary mismatches the germline segment, possibly from a read error. V usage is TRBV11-3 and J usage is TRBJ1-2; the match to TRBD1 covers 7 bases. In germline, CDR1 is SGHNT, CDR2 YENEEA. The CDR3 spans 13 residues. This CDR3 reads CACTQGGGGGYNF. In DNA, the CDR3 is TGTGCCTGCACTCAGGGGGGGGGTGGAGGCTACAACTTC.

Points on this clonotype: The junction does not match germline at one end; this may be a read error. The genes are TRBV11-3 and TRBJ1-1; D is unclear. This CDR3 contains 13 residues. The germline V gene encodes CDR1 SGHNT and CDR2 YENEEA. CDR3 coding DNA: TGTGACAGCCGTTCACCATCTGAATATACGGCTTTCTTT. Residues: CDSRSPSEYTAFF.

Concerning this clonotype: A much larger clonotype is one base distant, so this may be a read error. The CDR3, as DNA: TGTGCCAGCAGCTCAGCAGGCTGGTCAGCAGATACGCAGTATTTT. Translating it yields CASSSAGWSADTQYF. The V and J genes are TRBV7-9 and TRBJ2-3; no definite D call. This CDR3 has 15 residues. V lost 4 bases and J 4 bases, leaving 15 bases between the germline ends. Germline CDR1 is SEHNR and CDR2 is FQNEAQ (reference sequence).